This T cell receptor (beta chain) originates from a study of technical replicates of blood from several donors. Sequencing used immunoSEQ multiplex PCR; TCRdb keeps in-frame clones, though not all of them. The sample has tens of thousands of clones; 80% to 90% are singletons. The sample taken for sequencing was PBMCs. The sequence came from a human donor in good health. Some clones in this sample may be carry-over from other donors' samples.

The CDR3 loop is CASSQDRVAGGWGDEQFF. The CDR3 DNA follows: TGCGCCAGCAGCCAAGATCGGGTAGCGGGGGGGTGGGGTGATGAGCAGTTCTTC. This sequence joins TRBV4-3 and TRBJ2-1, with 11 bases aligning to TRBD2. The CDR3 contains 18 residues. Germline loops: CDR1 LGHNA, CDR2 YSLEER. The junction had 12 bases not matched to a gene; V was cut back by 0 bases and J by 8 bases.